This record concerns one T cell receptor beta chain sequence. These data are taken from a study of tumor and adjacent non-tumor tissue in lung cancer. Turning to the study itself: The cohort had 12 adenocarcinoma, 2 squamous cell and 1 small cell patients.

Three rounds of nested PCR, following a modified ARM-PCR protocol, produced the TCRbeta library. One entry per CDR3 protein, called by TCRdb with MiXCR from the multiplex PCR reads. The data show 60,000 to 90,000 distinct CDR3 sequences, around four fifths seen once. RNA was extracted from bulk tissue without any cell sorting. The CDR3 consists of 16 residues. Trimming cost V 2 bases and J 2 bases, with 13 bases left between them. Germline CDR1 and CDR2: SGHRS and YFSETQ. The chain couples TRBV5-1 to TRBJ2-2; a weak D match, TRBD2 (5 bases). Sequencing was performed on lung tumor tissue. This receptor was obtained from a woman aged 50 to 60 with non-small cell lung cancer. The chain's CDR3 is CASSFEGEANTGELFF. CDR3 DNA: TGCGCCAGCAGCTTCGAGGGCGAGGCCAACACCGGGGAGCTGTTTTTT.